Following are 31 T cell receptor beta chains from one sample sequenced in a study of cytomegalovirus exposure and HLA in healthy donors. Sequencing was performed with immunoSEQ multiplex PCR; in TCRdb, only in-frame clones are kept and a portion is missing. The sample has 75,000 to 90,000 clones; 90% to 96% are singletons. Sequenced: PBMCs. The receptors originated from a man aged 18 to 30 in good health and CMV-seropositive.

V gene TRBV9 combines with J gene TRBJ2-1, with 11 bases matching TRBD2. J gave up 4 bases and V 0 bases, and 9 bases lay outside the gene matches. This CDR3 contains 18 residues. Germline V gene sequence: CDR1 SGDLS, CDR2 YYNGEE. In DNA form, the CDR3 reads TGTGCCAGCAGCGTAGAGATAGCGGGAGGGCCTACATACAATGAGCAGTTCTTC. Translated: CASSVEIAGGPTYNEQFF. Using reference TRBV9 and TRBJ2-1 for the parts outside the CDR3, the full variable domain is DSGVTQTPKHLITATGQRVTLRCSPRSGDLSVYWYQQSLDQGLQFLIQYYNGEERAKGNILERFSAQQFPDLHSELNLSSLELGDSALYFCASSVEIAGGPTYNEQFFGPGTRLTVL.

CDR3 in amino acids: CASRFGQGRPLNTEAFF. CDR3 nucleotides: TGTGCCAGCAGATTCGGACAGGGGCGACCTTTGAACACTGAAGCTTTCTTT. The rearrangement uses TRBV28 and TRBJ1-1, with 9 positions matching TRBD1. Germline CDR1 is MDHEN and CDR2 is SYDVKM. The CDR3 has 17 residues. Trimming cost V 6 bases and J 0 bases; bases outside gene matches: 11.

This sequence joins TRBV19 and TRBJ2-7, with 11 bases lining up with TRBD1. The CDR3 length is 15 residues. J gave up 3 bases and V 7 bases, and 8 bases lay outside the gene matches. Germline CDR1 LNHDA, CDR2 SQIVND (reference sequence). CDR3 protein: CASTSRGTGGYEQYF. CDR3 in DNA: TGTGCCAGTACGTCTCGGGGGACAGGGGGCTACGAGCAGTACTTC.

This rearrangement joins TRBV28 to TRBJ1-4, with 7 bases that match TRBD1. With 6 bases clipped from V and 0 bases from J, the junction kept 7 bases outside the gene matches. CDR1 and CDR2 from the germline V gene are MDHEN and SYDVKM. CDR3 length: 16 residues. As DNA, the CDR3 is TGTGCCAGCAGCCCAGGACAGGAAACAACTAATGAAAAACTGTTTTTT. It specifies CASSPGQETTNEKLFF.

The V and J genes are TRBV6-4 and TRBJ2-1; TRBD1 is a possible D gene (5 bases). V was cut by 6 bases and J by 5 bases, with 14 bases left in between. This CDR3 contains 14 residues. Germline CDR1 reads MRHNA; CDR2 reads SNTAGT. CDR3 bases: TGTGCCAGCAGCACCTCGACAGAAAACAATGAGCAGTTCTTC. It yields the protein CASSTSTENNEQFF.

This clone was seen more than once but under ten times. The V gene is TRBV6-1, the J gene TRBJ1-1; D remains ambiguous. The CDR3 consists of 13 residues. V lost 9 bases to trimming and J lost 1 base, with 12 bases between them. Germline CDR1 and CDR2: MNHNS and SASEGT. The CDR3 DNA reads TGTGCCAGTTCTTTGCGGGAGAACACTGAAGCTTTCTTT. Translating gives CASSLRENTEAFF.

The rearrangement joins TRBV2 to TRBJ2-1; 7 nucleotides line up with TRBD1. Germline V gene sequence: CDR1 SNHLY, CDR2 FYNNEI. CDR3 size: 13 residues. J gave up 10 bases and V 3 bases, and 6 bases lay outside the gene matches. The CDR3 reads CASSDIRQGEQFF. CDR3 DNA sequence: TGTGCCAGCAGTGACATACGACAGGGAGAGCAGTTCTTC.

In nucleotides, the CDR3 is TGTGCCAGTAGTACCAACGGGAAGGGACAGGGATGGTCGAACTATGGCTACACCTTC. Its protein is CASSTNGKGQGWSNYGYTF. The rearrangement uses TRBV19 and TRBJ1-2, with 9 bases fitting TRBD1. In germline, CDR1 is LNHDA, CDR2 SQIVND (reference sequence). CDR3 length: 19 residues. With V trimmed by 4 bases and J by 2 bases, 17 bases remained unmatched.

The chain has TRBV28 and TRBJ2-7, with 8 bases lining up with TRBD1. The CDR3 is 15 residues long. Germline-derived CDR1 and CDR2 are MDHEN and SYDVKM. Germline trimming cut 5 bases from V and 3 bases from J; bases unmatched to any gene: 9. The CDR3 sequence is CASSVDRGYIYEQYF. In DNA, the CDR3 is TGTGCCAGCAGTGTCGACAGGGGATACATCTACGAGCAGTACTTC.

The chain links TRBV5-1 to TRBJ1-2; no reliable D call. This CDR3 has 10 residues. Trimming stripped 7 bases from V and 13 bases from J, with 14 bases between. Germline V CDR1 and CDR2: SGHRS, YFSETQ. CDR3 coding DNA: TGCGCCAGCTCTAGGATTGCGGTCACCTTC. Amino acids: CASSRIAVTF.

V usage is TRBV27 and J usage is TRBJ1-1, with TRBD1 matching over 7 bases. V shed 5 bases and J 3 bases; nucleotides not matched to a gene: 3. Germline V gives CDR1 MNHEY, CDR2 SMNVEV (reference sequence). CDR3 length equals 13 residues. The DNA for the CDR3 is TGTGCCAGCAGTCGAGGGACAGACACTGAAGCTTTCTTT. This codes for CASSRGTDTEAFF.

This sequence joins TRBV18 and TRBJ2-7; 11 bases match TRBD1. Trimming cost V 3 bases and J 3 bases; bases outside gene matches: 4. The germline CDR1 and CDR2 sequences are KGHSH and LQKENI. CDR3 length: 15 residues. As DNA, the CDR3 is TGTGCCAGCTCACCGGGCGGGACAGGGGGCTACGAGCAGTACTTC. This sequence encodes CASSPGGTGGYEQYF.

The chain employs TRBV12-5 and TRBJ1-2; 8 nucleotides align to TRBD1. Unmatched junction bases numbered 2, after V lost 5 bases and J lost 6 bases. CDR1 is LGHNT and CDR2 is FRNRAP in the germline V gene. The CDR3 covers 12 residues. CDR3 in amino acids: CASGRQGNGYTF. The DNA for the CDR3 is TGTGCTAGTGGTCGACAGGGGAATGGCTACACCTTC.

The V gene is TRBV29-1, the J gene TRBJ1-4, with TRBD1 identical over 8 bases. Germline loops: CDR1 SQVTM, CDR2 ANQGSEA. This CDR3 contains 13 residues. The J segment lost 8 bases and the V segment lost 4 bases, leaving 6 bases of the junction unmatched. CDR3 DNA sequence: TGCAGCGTTGTTTTCAGGGGGCAGGAAAAACTGTTTTTT. Translated, it gives CSVVFRGQEKLFF.

The rearrangement uses TRBV7-2 and TRBJ2-1; TRBD2 agrees at 9 bases. Trimming removed 3 bases from V and 8 bases from J; junction bases left unmatched: 2. There are 13 residues in the CDR3. Germline V gives CDR1 SGHTA, CDR2 FQGNSA. CDR3 nucleotides: TGTGCCAGCAGCTTTAGGACTAGCGATGAGCAGTTCTTC. It yields the protein CASSFRTSDEQFF.

The gene calls are TRBV28 and TRBJ2-7, with a tentative D call TRBD2 (6 bases). Trimming took 3 bases from V and 5 from J, leaving 11 bases between them. There are 13 residues in the CDR3. Germline values: CDR1 MDHEN, CDR2 SYDVKM. CDR3 coding DNA: TGTGCCAGCAGTTTGAACACGGGGGACGAGCAGTACTTC. This codes for CASSLNTGDEQYF.

The chain is built from TRBV11-1 and TRBJ2-7; 8 bases line up with TRBD1. With V trimmed by 5 bases and J by 2 bases, 2 bases remained unmatched. CDR3 length equals 13 residues. Germline V gives CDR1 SGHAT, CDR2 FQDESV (reference sequence). This CDR3 reads CASSIQGAYEQYF. CDR3 nucleotide sequence: TGTGCCAGCAGCATACAGGGGGCCTACGAGCAGTACTTC.

The V call is TRBV4-1, the J call TRBJ2-3, with a weak D call TRBD2 (5 bases). This CDR3 comprises 15 residues. Germline V gives CDR1 MGHRA, CDR2 YSYEKL. V was trimmed by 1 base and J by 0 bases, leaving 8 bases between them. This chain's CDR3 is CASSQGGQSTDTQYF. CDR3 in DNA: TGCGCCAGCAGCCAAGGCGGGCAGAGCACAGATACGCAGTATTTT.

The chain is built from TRBV5-1 and TRBJ2-1; TRBD1 agrees at 8 bases. The CDR3 spans 13 residues. V trimming: 6 bases; J trimming: 6 bases; junction bases outside the gene matches: 5. Germline CDR1 SGHRS, CDR2 YFSETQ. The DNA for the CDR3 is TGCGCCAGCAAAATAACAGGGGGCAATGAGCAGTTCTTC. This gives the protein CASKITGGNEQFF.

The chain links TRBV5-1 to TRBJ2-5, with TRBD1 as a possible D gene (6 bases). This CDR3 region has 14 residues. Germline loops: CDR1 SGHRS, CDR2 YFSETQ. Trimming left V 1 base short and J 5 bases short, with 12 bases between. The CDR3 nucleotides are TGCGCCAGCAGCTTGACAGGGCTGGGCGAGACCCAGTACTTC. Translation: CASSLTGLGETQYF.

The chain uses TRBV29-1 and TRBJ2-2; tentative D call: TRBD1 (6 bases). This CDR3 contains 13 residues. Trimming shortened V by 4 bases and J by 4 bases, and 10 bases separated the two germline ends. Germline V CDR1 and CDR2: SQVTM, ANQGSEA. The CDR3 protein is CSVGAGVTGELFF. The CDR3 coding sequence is TGCAGCGTTGGAGCAGGGGTCACCGGGGAGCTGTTTTTT.

This chain links TRBV10-3 with TRBJ2-5; possible D gene TRBD1, 6 bases. Germline lookup yields CDR1 ENHRY and CDR2 SYGVKD. Trimming removed 10 bases at V and 2 bases at J, with 17 bases between. This CDR3 is 14 amino acids long. CDR3 DNA: TGTGCCACCACAAAAGGGGGTCAGCAAGAGACCCAGTACTTC. Its translation: CATTKGGQQETQYF.

This chain connects TRBV6-1 to TRBJ2-7; 10 bases map to TRBD1. The CDR3 has 15 residues. The ends lost 6 bases at V and 4 bases at J; junction bases unmatched: 9. Germline V CDR1 and CDR2: MNHNS, SASEGT. The CDR3 sequence: CASRAGTGAEYEQYF. In DNA form, the CDR3 reads TGTGCCAGCAGAGCCGGGACAGGGGCCGAGTACGAGCAGTACTTC.

This rearrangement joins TRBV5-1 to TRBJ2-7; D possibly corresponds to TRBD2 (6 bases). In germline, CDR1 is SGHRS, CDR2 YFSETQ. This CDR3 spans 13 amino acids. V was shortened by 4 bases and J by 7 bases, with 15 bases between the two germline ends. The CDR3 DNA sequence: TGCGCCAGCAGCCTGGACGGGAGCTATGAGCAGTACTTC. This codes for CASSLDGSYEQYF.

The chain links TRBV27 to TRBJ2-2; 9 bases align to TRBD2. The CDR3 totals 15 residues. Germline lookup yields CDR1 MNHEY and CDR2 SMNVEV (reference sequence). The J segment lost 6 bases and the V segment lost 5 bases, leaving 7 bases of the junction unmatched. CDR3 nucleotides: TGTGCCAGCAGTACCCGACTAGCGGCCTCCGGGGAGCTGTTTTTT. Protein: CASSTRLAASGELFF.

The CDR3 DNA follows: TGTGCCAGCAGTTCCCCGGGGACAGGGGCCCACGAGCAGTACTTC. It codes for CASSSPGTGAHEQYF. This chain uses TRBV28 with TRBJ2-7; 10 bases agree with TRBD1. The ends lost 4 bases at V and 5 bases at J; junction bases unmatched: 8. Per the germline V gene, CDR1 is MDHEN and CDR2 is SYDVKM. The CDR3 sequence is 15 residues long. The whole variable domain, remainder taken from reference TRBV28 and TRBJ2-7, is DVKVTQSSRYLVKRTGEKVFLECVQDMDHENMFWYRQDPGLGLRLIYFSYDVKMKEKGDIPEGYSVSREKKERFSLILESASTNQTSMYLCASSSPGTGAHEQYFGPGTRLTVT.

The genes are TRBV13 and TRBJ2-5, with TRBD1 identical over 11 bases. This CDR3 region has 19 residues. V was pared by 0 bases and J by 1 base, with 10 bases of the junction left unmatched. From germline, CDR1 is PRHDT and CDR2 FYEKMQ (reference sequence). The CDR3 DNA reads as TGTGCCAGCAGCTTAGGCCGGGGACAGGGGGGTGAAACCCAAGAGACCCAGTACTTC. This codes for CASSLGRGQGGETQETQYF. Full variable domain (outside the CDR3, taken from reference TRBV13 and TRBJ2-5): AAGVIQSPRHLIKEKRETATLKCYPIPRHDTVYWYQQGPGQDPQFLISFYEKMQSDKGSIPDRFSAQQFSDYHSELNMSSLELGDSALYFCASSLGRGQGGETQETQYFGPGTRLLVL.

The V call is TRBV6-1, the J call TRBJ2-1; 9 nucleotides line up with TRBD2. V lost 7 bases, J lost 7 bases, and 11 bases stayed unmatched. CDR3 length equals 15 residues. Germline lookup yields CDR1 MNHNS and CDR2 SASEGT. The CDR3 nucleotides read TGTGCCAGCACCCCGGTGGCGGGAGGGCCTAATGAGCAGTTCTTC. Translated, it gives CASTPVAGGPNEQFF.

This chain joins TRBV5-1 and TRBJ2-1, with 11 bases lining up with TRBD2. V trimming: 0 bases; J trimming: 6 bases; junction bases outside the gene matches: 2. In germline, CDR1 is SGHRS, CDR2 YFSETQ. The CDR3 extends over 15 amino acids. CDR3 residues: CASSLGGTSGNEQFF. The CDR3, as DNA: TGCGCCAGCAGCTTGGGGGGGACTAGCGGCAATGAGCAGTTCTTC.

The chain has TRBV7-2 and TRBJ2-1, with D perhaps TRBD2 (5 bases). Germline loops: CDR1 SGHTA, CDR2 FQGNSA. The CDR3 sequence is 16 residues long. The ends were cut back, 5 bases at V and 5 bases at J, with 19 bases in the middle. The CDR3 loop reads CASSLRSGKQNNEQFF. The CDR3 region has the DNA TGTGCCAGCAGCCTTCGTTCCGGGAAGCAAAACAATGAGCAGTTCTTC.

The chain carries TRBV11-2 and TRBJ1-2; D uncertain. Per the germline V gene, CDR1 is SGHAT and CDR2 is FQNNGV. Trimming stripped 1 base from V and 6 bases from J, with 15 bases between. This CDR3 is built from 15 residues. The CDR3, as DNA: TGTGCCAGCAGCTTAGTCGGAGGTTTTAGCCATGGCTACACCTTC. The encoded protein is CASSLVGGFSHGYTF. The full variable domain, rest sourced from reference TRBV11-2 and TRBJ1-2, is EAGVAQSPRYKIIEKRQSVAFWCNPISGHATLYWYQQILGQGPKLLIQFQNNGVVDDSQLPKDRFSAERLKGVDSTLKIQPAKLEDSAVYLCASSLVGGFSHGYTFGSGTRLTVV.